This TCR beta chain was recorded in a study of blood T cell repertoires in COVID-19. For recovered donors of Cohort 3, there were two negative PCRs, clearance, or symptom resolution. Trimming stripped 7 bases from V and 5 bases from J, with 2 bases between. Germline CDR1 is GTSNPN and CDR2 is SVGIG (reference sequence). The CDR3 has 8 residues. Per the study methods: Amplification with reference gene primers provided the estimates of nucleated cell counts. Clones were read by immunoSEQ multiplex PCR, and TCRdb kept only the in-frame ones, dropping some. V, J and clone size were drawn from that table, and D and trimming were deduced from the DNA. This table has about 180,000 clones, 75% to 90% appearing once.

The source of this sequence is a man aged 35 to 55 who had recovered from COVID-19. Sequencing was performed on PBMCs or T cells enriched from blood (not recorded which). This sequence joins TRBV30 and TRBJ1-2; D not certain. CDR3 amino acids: CASYGYTF. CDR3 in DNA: TGTGCCTCTTATGGCTACACCTTC. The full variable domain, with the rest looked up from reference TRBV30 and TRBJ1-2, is SQTIHQWPATLVQPVGSPLSLECTVEGTSNPNLYWYRQAAGRGLQLLFYSVGIGQISSEVPQNLSASRPQDRQFILSSKKLLLSDSGFYLCASYGYTFGSGTRLTVV.